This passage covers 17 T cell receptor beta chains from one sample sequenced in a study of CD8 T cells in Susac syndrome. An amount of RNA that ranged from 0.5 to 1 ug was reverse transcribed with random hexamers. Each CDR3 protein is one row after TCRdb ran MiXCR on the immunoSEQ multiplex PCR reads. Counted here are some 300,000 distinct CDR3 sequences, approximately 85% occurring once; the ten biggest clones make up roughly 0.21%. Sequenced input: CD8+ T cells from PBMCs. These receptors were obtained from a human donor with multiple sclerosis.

The CDR3 here is CASSLVRGPLTYEQYF. CDR3 DNA sequence: TGTGCCAGCAGCTTGGTAAGGGGTCCCCTTACCTACGAGCAGTACTTC. V and J are TRBV7-9 and TRBJ2-7, with D tentatively TRBD1 (5 bases). This CDR3 is built from 16 residues. Trimming shortened V by 3 bases and J by 2 bases, and 17 bases separated the two germline ends. The germline CDR1 and CDR2 sequences are SEHNR and FQNEAQ (reference sequence).

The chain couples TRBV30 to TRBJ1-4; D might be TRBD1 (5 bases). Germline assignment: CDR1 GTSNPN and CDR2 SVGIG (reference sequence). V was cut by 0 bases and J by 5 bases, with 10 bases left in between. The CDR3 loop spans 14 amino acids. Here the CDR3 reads CAWSVGAGNEKLFF. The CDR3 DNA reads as TGTGCCTGGAGTGTAGGGGCAGGGAATGAAAAACTGTTTTTT.

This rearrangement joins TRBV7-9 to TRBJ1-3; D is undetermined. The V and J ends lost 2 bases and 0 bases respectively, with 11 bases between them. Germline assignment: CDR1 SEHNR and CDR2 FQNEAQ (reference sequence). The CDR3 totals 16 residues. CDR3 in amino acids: CASSLITGSSGNTIYF. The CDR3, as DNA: TGTGCCAGCAGCTTAATTACGGGAAGCTCTGGAAACACCATATATTTT.

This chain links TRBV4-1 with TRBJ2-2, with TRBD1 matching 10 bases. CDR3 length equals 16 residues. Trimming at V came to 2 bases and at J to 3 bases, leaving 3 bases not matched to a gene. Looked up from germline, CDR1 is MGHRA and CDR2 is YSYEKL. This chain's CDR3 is CASSQRGQGYTGELFF. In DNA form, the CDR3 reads TGCGCCAGCAGCCAAAGGGGACAGGGGTACACCGGGGAGCTGTTTTTT.

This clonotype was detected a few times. The chain's CDR3 is CASSQDKGTNYGYTF. The CDR3, as DNA: TGCGCCAGCAGCCAAGATAAGGGTACTAACTATGGCTACACCTTC. The chain joins TRBV4-3 to TRBJ1-2, with D uncertain. Looked up from germline, CDR1 is LGHNA and CDR2 is YSLEER. The CDR3 totals 15 residues. The germline V and J ends were trimmed by 0 bases and 0 bases, with 8 bases remaining between them.

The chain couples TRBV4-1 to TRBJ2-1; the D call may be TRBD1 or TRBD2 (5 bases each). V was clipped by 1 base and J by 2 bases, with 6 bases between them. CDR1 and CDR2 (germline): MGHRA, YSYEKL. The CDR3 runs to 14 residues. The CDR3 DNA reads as TGCGCCAGCAGCCAAGGGGGGACCTACAATGAGCAGTTCTTC. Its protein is CASSQGGTYNEQFF.

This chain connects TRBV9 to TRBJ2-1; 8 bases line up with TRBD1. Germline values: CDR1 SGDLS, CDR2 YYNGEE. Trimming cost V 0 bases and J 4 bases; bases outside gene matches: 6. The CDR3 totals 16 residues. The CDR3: CASSVEGGQGYNEQFF. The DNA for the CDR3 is TGTGCCAGCAGCGTAGAAGGAGGACAGGGTTACAATGAGCAGTTCTTC.

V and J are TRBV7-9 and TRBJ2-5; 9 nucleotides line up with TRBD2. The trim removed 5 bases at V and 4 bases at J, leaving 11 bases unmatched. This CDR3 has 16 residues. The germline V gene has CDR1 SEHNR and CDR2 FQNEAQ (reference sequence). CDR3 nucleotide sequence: TGTGCCAGCAGCCCAACCACCGGACTAGCGCGAGAGACCCAGTACTTC. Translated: CASSPTTGLARETQYF. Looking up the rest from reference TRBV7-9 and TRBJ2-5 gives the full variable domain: DTGVSQNPRHKITKRGQNVTFRCDPISEHNRLYWYRQTLGQGPEFLTYFQNEAQLEKSRLLSDRFSAERPKGSFSTLEIQRTEQGDSAMYLCASSPTTGLARETQYFGPGTRLLVL.

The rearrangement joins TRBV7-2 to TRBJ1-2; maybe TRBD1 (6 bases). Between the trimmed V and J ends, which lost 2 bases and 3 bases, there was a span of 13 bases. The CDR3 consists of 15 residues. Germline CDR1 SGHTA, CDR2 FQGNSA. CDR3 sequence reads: CASSLSVGADYGYTF. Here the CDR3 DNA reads TGTGCCAGCAGCTTATCGGTGGGGGCAGACTATGGCTACACCTTC.

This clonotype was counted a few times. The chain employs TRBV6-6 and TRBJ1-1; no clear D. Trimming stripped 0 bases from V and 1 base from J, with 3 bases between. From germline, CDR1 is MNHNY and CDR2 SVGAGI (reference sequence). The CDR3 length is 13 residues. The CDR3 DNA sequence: TGTGCCAGCAGTTACTCGTCGAACACTGAAGCTTTCTTT. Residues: CASSYSSNTEAFF.

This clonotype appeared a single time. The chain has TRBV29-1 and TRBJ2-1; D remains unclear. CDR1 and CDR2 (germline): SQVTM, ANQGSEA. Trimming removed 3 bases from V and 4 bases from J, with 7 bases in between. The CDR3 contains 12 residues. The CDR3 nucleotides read TGCAGCGTTGAGTTCTCTTACAATGAGCAGTTCTTC. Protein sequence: CSVEFSYNEQFF.

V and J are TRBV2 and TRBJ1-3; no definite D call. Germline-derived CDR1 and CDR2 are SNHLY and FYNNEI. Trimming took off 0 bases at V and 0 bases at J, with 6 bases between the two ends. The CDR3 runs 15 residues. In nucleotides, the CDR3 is TGTGCCAGCAGTGAAGCGGGTAACTCTGGAAACACCATATATTTT. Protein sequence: CASSEAGNSGNTIYF.

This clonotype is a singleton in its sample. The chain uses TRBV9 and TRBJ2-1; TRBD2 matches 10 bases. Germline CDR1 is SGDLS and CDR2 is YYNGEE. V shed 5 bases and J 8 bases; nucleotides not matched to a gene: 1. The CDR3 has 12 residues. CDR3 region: CASRGLADEQFF. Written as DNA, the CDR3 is TGTGCCAGCAGAGGACTAGCGGATGAGCAGTTCTTC. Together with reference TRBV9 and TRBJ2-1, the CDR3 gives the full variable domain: DSGVTQTPKHLITATGQRVTLRCSPRSGDLSVYWYQQSLDQGLQFLIQYYNGEERAKGNILERFSAQQFPDLHSELNLSSLELGDSALYFCASRGLADEQFFGPGTRLTVL.

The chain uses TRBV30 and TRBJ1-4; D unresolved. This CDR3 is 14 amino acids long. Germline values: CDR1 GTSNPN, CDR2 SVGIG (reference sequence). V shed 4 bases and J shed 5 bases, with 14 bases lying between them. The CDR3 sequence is CAWMPPDTNEKLFF. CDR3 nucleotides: TGTGCCTGGATGCCGCCAGATACCAATGAAAAACTGTTTTTT.

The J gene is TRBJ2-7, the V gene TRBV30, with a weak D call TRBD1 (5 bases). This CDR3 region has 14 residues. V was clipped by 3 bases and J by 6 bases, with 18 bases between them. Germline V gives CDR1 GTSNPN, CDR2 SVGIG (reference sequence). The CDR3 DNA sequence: TGTGCCTGGAGCAGTGGAGCAGGGTGGCTCGAGCAGTACTTC. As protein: CAWSSGAGWLEQYF.

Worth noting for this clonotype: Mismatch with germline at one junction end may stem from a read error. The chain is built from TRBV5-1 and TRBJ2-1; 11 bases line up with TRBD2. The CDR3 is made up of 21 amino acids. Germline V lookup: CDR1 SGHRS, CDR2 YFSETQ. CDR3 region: CASSPPFASGRIYSSYNGQFF. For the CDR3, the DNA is TGCGCCAGCAGCCCCCCTTTCGCTAGCGGGAGGATCTACAGCTCCTACAATGGGCAGTTCTTC. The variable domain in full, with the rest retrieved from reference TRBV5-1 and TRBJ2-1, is KAGVTQTPRYLIKTRGQQVTLSCSPISGHRSVSWYQQTPGQGLQFLFEYFSETQRNKGNFPGRFSGRQFSNSRSEMNVSTLELGDSALYLCASSPPFASGRIYSSYNGQFFGPGTRLTVL.

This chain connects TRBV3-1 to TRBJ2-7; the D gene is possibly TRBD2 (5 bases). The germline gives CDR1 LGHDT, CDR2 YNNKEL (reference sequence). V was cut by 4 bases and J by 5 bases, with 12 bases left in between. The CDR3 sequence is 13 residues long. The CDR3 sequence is CASSPSSKNEQYF. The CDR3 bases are TGTGCCAGCAGCCCTAGCTCGAAGAACGAGCAGTACTTC.